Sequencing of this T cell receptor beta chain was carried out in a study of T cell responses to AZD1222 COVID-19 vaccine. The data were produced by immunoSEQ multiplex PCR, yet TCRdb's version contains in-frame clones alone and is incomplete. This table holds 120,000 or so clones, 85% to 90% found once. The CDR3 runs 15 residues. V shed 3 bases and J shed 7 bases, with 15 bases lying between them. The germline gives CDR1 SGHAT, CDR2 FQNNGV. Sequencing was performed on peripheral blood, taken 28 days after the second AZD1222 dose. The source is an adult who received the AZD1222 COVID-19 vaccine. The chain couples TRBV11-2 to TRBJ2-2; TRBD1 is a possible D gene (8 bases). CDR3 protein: CASSFPQGGNGELFF. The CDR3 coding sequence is TGTGCCAGCAGCTTTCCACAGGGGGGGAACGGGGAGCTGTTTTTT.